This entry concerns a single T cell receptor (beta chain). The CDR3 has 16 residues. Germline assignment: CDR1 SGHDN and CDR2 FVKESK. Trimming at V came to 4 bases and at J to 10 bases, leaving 9 bases not matched to a gene. The repertoire was sequenced with immunoSEQ multiplex PCR; TCRdb's copy has only in-frame clones and lacks some. Of some 80,000 clones in the sample, roughly 84% are singletons; the top ten hold roughly 0.7%. These data originate in a study of OX40 agonist ivuxolimab in advanced cancers. The V call is TRBV14, the J call TRBJ2-2; 13 positions match TRBD2. The source material was CD4+ or CD8+ T cells sorted from blood, sampled in a trial of the OX40 agonist ivuxolimab. This TCR derives from an adult with an advanced solid tumor such as melanoma, head and neck, liver or kidney cancer. CDR3 coding DNA: TGTGCCAGCAGCCGACAGGGACTAGCGGGACCTGTGGAGCTGTTTTTT. It yields the protein CASSRQGLAGPVELFF.